The 29 T cell receptor beta chains listed next were all sequenced from one sample in a study of T cell repertoires in cytomegalovirus infection. These TCRs' antigens remain unknown. Using its own MiXCR run on the reads, TCRdb lists one record per CDR3 protein. The table has some 900,000 distinct CDR3 sequences, around a third seen once. The sequences come from cultured CD8+ T cells from PBMCs, collected from culture after CMV antigen stimulation. The receptors were gathered from a human donor in good health (CMV status not recorded). Some clones in this sample may be carry-over from other donors' samples.

The rearrangement links TRBV6-2 or TRBV6-3 to TRBJ2-1; 8 bases line up with TRBD2. The CDR3 runs 14 residues. V was pared by 6 bases and J by 4 bases, with 5 bases of the junction left unmatched. CDR1 and CDR2 (germline): MNHEY, SVGEGT. CDR3 sequence: CASRERGYYNEQFF. CDR3 DNA sequence: TGTGCCAGCAGAGAGCGGGGGTATTACAATGAGCAGTTCTTC.

To note about this clonotype: A much larger clone sits a single nucleotide away, making a read error possible. V gene TRBV6-8 combines with J gene TRBJ2-7; perhaps TRBD2 as D (6 bases). The CDR3 totals 14 residues. The germline gives CDR1 MNHGY, CDR2 SAAAGT. The CDR3 DNA reads as TGTGCCAACAGTCCTCCCGGAGGGGCCTACGAGCAGTACGTC. It translates to CANSPPGGAYEQYV.

V gene TRBV5-6 combines with J gene TRBJ2-3, with D perhaps matching TRBD2 (6 bases). The CDR3 spans 15 residues. Trimming cost V 1 base and J 8 bases, with 17 bases left between them. The germline V gene encodes CDR1 SGHDT and CDR2 YYEEEE. The CDR3 coding sequence is TGTGCCAGCAGCTTGAACGGGGGATCAAGGGGTACGCAGTATTTT. Translation: CASSLNGGSRGTQYF.

V is TRBV6-5 and J is TRBJ1-4; D gene uncertain. V gave up 5 bases and J gave up 5 bases, with 12 bases separating them. CDR1 is MNHEY and CDR2 is SVGAGI in the germline V gene. This CDR3 region has 14 residues. CDR3 region: CASSQDISNEKLFF. The CDR3 DNA reads TGTGCCAGCAGTCAAGACATCTCCAATGAAAAACTGTTTTTT.

Concerning this clonotype itself: One base away lies a much larger clone, so this may be a sequencing read error. J is TRBJ1-2 and V is TRBV7-2; maybe TRBD1 (5 bases). The CDR3 covers 15 residues. Between the trimmed V and J ends, which lost 5 bases and 3 bases, there was a span of 16 bases. Germline V CDR1 and CDR2: SGHTA, FQGNSA. CDR3 region: CASSLGPTGHYGYTF. The DNA for the CDR3 is TGTGCCAGCAGCCTGGGGCCGACGGGGCACTATGGCTACACCTTC. The full variable domain, with the rest looked up from reference TRBV7-2 and TRBJ1-2, is GAGVSQSPSNKVTEKGKDVELRCDPISGHTALYWYRQSLGQGLEFLIYFQGNSAPDKSGLPSDRFSAERTGGSVSTLTIQRTQQEDSAVYLCASSLGPTGHYGYTFGSGTRLTVV.

This clonotype was observed a few times. The chain combines TRBV10-2 with TRBJ1-5, with 7 bases that match TRBD1. V trimming: 7 bases; J trimming: 1 base; junction bases outside the gene matches: 4. Germline V CDR1 and CDR2: WSHSY, SAAADI. The CDR3 has 14 residues. CDR3 loop: CASKLTGSNQPQHF. For the CDR3, the DNA is TGCGCCAGCAAATTGACAGGGAGCAATCAGCCCCAGCATTTT.

This clonotype came up a few times. This rearrangement joins TRBV7-3 to TRBJ1-1; TRBD1 is a possible D gene (5 bases). The CDR3 has 16 residues. V was shortened by 5 bases and J by 7 bases, with 23 bases between the two germline ends. Germline assignment: CDR1 SGHTA and CDR2 FQGTGA. CDR3 region: CASSPPGARVEGEAFF. CDR3 DNA: TGTGCCAGCAGCCCCCCTGGGGCCAGGGTAGAGGGTGAAGCTTTCTTT.

J is TRBJ2-1 and V is TRBV5-6, with D possibly being TRBD2 (5 bases). Germline-derived CDR1 and CDR2 are SGHDT and YYEEEE. V shed 4 bases and J shed 2 bases, with 13 bases lying between them. The CDR3 has 15 residues. DNA for the CDR3: TGTGCCAGCAGCCTGGAGGAGGCCCCCTACAATGAGCAGTTCTTC. Translating it yields CASSLEEAPYNEQFF.

The chain combines TRBV12-3 or TRBV12-4 with TRBJ2-1, with D unresolved. The CDR3 totals 12 residues. V was cut by 3 bases and J by 8 bases, with 8 bases left in between. The DNA of the CDR3 is TGTGCCAGCAGTTTTAGTGGGCATGAGCAGTTCTTC. This sequence encodes CASSFSGHEQFF.

To note about this clonotype: At one end, the junction sequence differs from germline, possibly due to a read error. The gene calls are TRBV6-2 or TRBV6-3 and TRBJ2-1; TRBD2 matches 15 bases. The CDR3 loop spans 19 amino acids. Germline lookup yields CDR1 MNHEY and CDR2 SVGEGT. The CDR3 DNA reads as TGTGCCAACAGTTACCAACCGGGACTAGCGGGGGGTTTGCAGAATGAGCAGTTCTTC. It encodes CANSYQPGLAGGLQNEQFF.

This clonotype was seen many times. The rearrangement links TRBV7-2 to TRBJ2-7; D might be TRBD1 (6 bases). The germline CDR1 and CDR2 sequences are SGHTA and FQGNSA. With 5 bases removed from V and 5 bases from J, the gap between germline ends came to 13 bases. The CDR3 sequence is 13 residues long. The CDR3 DNA is TGTGCCAGCAGCGAGTCCAGGGGAAACGAGCAGTACTTC. This codes for CASSESRGNEQYF.

This clonotype was counted ten times or more. The gene calls are TRBV7-2 and TRBJ1-2, with a tentative D call TRBD1 (6 bases). Germline CDR1 SGHTA, CDR2 FQGNSA. CDR3 length: 16 residues. The ends were cut back, 3 bases at V and 1 base at J, with 15 bases in the middle. CDR3 region: CASSFMPGQDNYGYTF. Here the CDR3 DNA reads TGTGCCAGCAGCTTCATGCCGGGACAAGATAACTATGGCTACACCTTC.

Only a few counts were recorded for this clonotype. The chain links TRBV27 to TRBJ1-5, with a weak D call TRBD1 (6 bases). Between the trimmed V and J ends, which lost 2 bases and 2 bases, there was a span of 16 bases. CDR1 MNHEY and CDR2 SMNVEV come from the germline V gene (reference sequence). The CDR3 is 17 residues long. The CDR3 loop reads CASSLMFIAGGNQPQHF. CDR3 nucleotides: TGTGCCAGCAGTTTAATGTTCATCGCAGGGGGCAATCAGCCCCAGCATTTT.

This clonotype appeared a single time. Since a much larger clone is just one base distant, this may be a read error. The genes are TRBV7-8 and TRBJ2-7; TRBD1 matches 9 bases. The CDR3 is made up of 16 amino acids. The germline CDR1 and CDR2 sequences are SGHVS and FQNEAQ. The CDR3 is CASNLAPGTGNYEQYV. The CDR3 region has the DNA TGTGCCAGCAACTTAGCCCCCGGGACAGGGAACTACGAGCAGTACGTC.

This clonotype occurred once. The chain carries TRBV4-3 and TRBJ1-1; D may be TRBD1 (5 bases). Per the germline V gene, CDR1 is LGHNA and CDR2 is YSLEER. Trimming cost V 0 bases and J 3 bases, with 11 bases left between them. This CDR3 spans 15 amino acids. CDR3 sequence reads: CASSQDKGTDTEAFF. The CDR3 bases are TGCGCCAGCAGCCAAGATAAGGGGACGGACACTGAAGCTTTCTTT.

Only one count was recorded for this clonotype. V is TRBV15 and J is TRBJ2-3; weak D call: TRBD1 (7 bases). V was trimmed by 5 bases and J by 3 bases, leaving 15 bases between them. The CDR3 runs to 15 residues. Germline V gene sequence: CDR1 LNHNV, CDR2 YYDKDF (reference sequence). The CDR3 DNA sequence: TGTGCCACCAGCTGGGCCGGGGGACAGACAGATACGCAGTATTTT. Its translation is CATSWAGGQTDTQYF.

This clonotype was observed at least ten times. The chain uses TRBV11-2 and TRBJ1-1; D is unclear. Germline CDR1 SGHAT, CDR2 FQNNGV. This CDR3 comprises 16 residues. V gave up 2 bases and J gave up 5 bases, with 18 bases separating them. As DNA, the CDR3 is TGTGCCAGCAGCTTAATGGCCAGGTCGAAGAGAACTGAAGCTTTCTTT. This codes for CASSLMARSKRTEAFF.

This clonotype has a handful of counts. The CDR3 DNA reads TGTGCCAGCAGCTTAAGCGGGGGGGATGGAGATACGCAGTATTTT. Its translation is CASSLSGGDGDTQYF. The gene calls are TRBV7-3 and TRBJ2-3; 9 positions agree with TRBD2. Germline values: CDR1 SGHTA, CDR2 FQGTGA. The CDR3 extends over 15 amino acids. After removal of 1 base from V and 5 bases from J, the junction contained 4 bases not matched to a gene.

The chain couples TRBV10-2 to TRBJ2-2, with D maybe TRBD1 (5 bases). Trimming removed 2 bases from V and 4 bases from J, with 8 bases in between. This CDR3 spans 14 amino acids. Germline V gives CDR1 WSHSY, CDR2 SAAADI. CDR3 coding DNA: TGCGCCAGCAGTGAGCCAGGGTTCACCGGGGAGCTGTTTTTT. Protein: CASSEPGFTGELFF.

A few counts support this clonotype. CDR3 sequence: CASTWRQGLDEQYF. In DNA, the CDR3 is TGTGCCAGCACCTGGAGACAGGGTCTGGACGAGCAGTACTTC. The chain couples TRBV5-6 to TRBJ2-7, with 7 bases aligning to TRBD1. Germline V CDR1 and CDR2: SGHDT, YYEEEE. V shed 6 bases and J 5 bases; nucleotides not matched to a gene: 11. CDR3 length: 14 amino acids. The variable domain in full, with the rest retrieved from reference TRBV5-6 and TRBJ2-7, is DAGVTQSPTHLIKTRGQQVTLRCSPKSGHDTVSWYQQALGQGPQFIFQYYEEEERQRGNFPDRFSGHQFPNYSSELNVNALLLGDSALYLCASTWRQGLDEQYFGPGTRLTVT.

This chain uses TRBV27 with TRBJ1-1, with 10 bases that match TRBD1. V lost 5 bases, J lost 7 bases, and 7 bases stayed unmatched. CDR1 MNHEY and CDR2 SMNVEV come from the germline V gene (reference sequence). This CDR3 is built from 14 residues. The CDR3: CASSQGQGKVEAFF. Here the CDR3 DNA reads TGTGCCAGCAGTCAGGGACAGGGGAAGGTTGAAGCTTTCTTT.

The genes are TRBV29-1 and TRBJ2-2, with TRBD2 matching 11 bases. This CDR3 comprises 17 residues. CDR1 and CDR2 (germline): SQVTM, ANQGSEA. V gave up 7 bases and J gave up 4 bases; unmatched junction bases: 14. The CDR3: CSAFSGGASFVTGELFF. CDR3 nucleotide sequence: TGCAGCGCATTTAGCGGGGGGGCGTCTTTTGTCACCGGGGAGCTGTTTTTT.

The chain couples TRBV10-3 to TRBJ1-1; tentatively, D is TRBD1 (5 bases). The CDR3 has 16 amino acids. Trimming pared 2 bases from V and 5 bases from J, leaving 18 bases between. CDR1 and CDR2 from the germline V gene are ENHRY and SYGVKD. CDR3 sequence reads: CAISESGGMSGTEAFF. CDR3 bases: TGTGCCATCAGTGAGAGTGGGGGGATGTCAGGAACTGAAGCTTTCTTT.

The sample holds a few counts of this clonotype. The V gene is TRBV6-5, the J gene TRBJ2-2, with D perhaps TRBD1 or TRBD2 (6 bases each). This CDR3 comprises 14 residues. V was trimmed by 2 bases and J by 7 bases, leaving 11 bases between them. The germline gives CDR1 MNHEY, CDR2 SVGAGI. CDR3 residues: CASSYTGAVGELFF. CDR3 DNA: TGTGCCAGCAGTTACACGGGGGCTGTCGGGGAGCTGTTTTTT.

There are many counts of this clonotype. This sequence joins TRBV12-3 or TRBV12-4 and TRBJ2-7; 7 bases agree with TRBD1. This CDR3 is built from 15 residues. Germline trimming cut 4 bases from V and 1 base from J; bases unmatched to any gene: 7. The CDR3 reads CASSSSRQGSYEQYF. For the CDR3, the DNA is TGTGCCAGCAGTTCGAGTAGACAGGGTTCCTACGAGCAGTACTTC.

The chain uses TRBV5-4 and TRBJ2-7; TRBD2 might be the D (6 bases). From germline, CDR1 is SGHNT and CDR2 YYREEE (reference sequence). V lost 4 bases and J 6 bases, leaving 20 bases between the germline ends. The CDR3 is 15 residues long. The CDR3 DNA follows: TGTGCCAGCAGCCAGCTTGGCGGGGAAGTCAGCGAGCAGTACTTC. Translation: CASSQLGGEVSEQYF. The entire variable domain, with the rest obtained from reference TRBV5-4 and TRBJ2-7, is as follows: ETGVTQSPTHLIKTRGQQVTLRCSSQSGHNTVSWYQQALGQGPQFIFQYYREEENGRGNFPPRFSGLQFPNYSSELNVNALELDDSALYLCASSQLGGEVSEQYFGPGTRLTVT.

Only a few counts were recorded for this clonotype. This rearrangement joins TRBV7-9 to TRBJ1-2; D possibly corresponds to TRBD1 (6 bases). Germline V gene data show CDR1 as SEHNR and CDR2 as FQNEAQ (reference sequence). This CDR3 has 11 residues. V dropped 2 bases and J dropped 14 bases, with 12 bases sitting between them. Here the CDR3 reads CASSLLQGATF. The CDR3 DNA sequence: TGTGCCAGCAGCTTATTACAGGGAGCGACCTTC.

With regard to this clonotype: One end of the junction varies from germline; a read error may be responsible. The chain has TRBV12-3 or TRBV12-4 and TRBJ1-1; 7 bases map to TRBD1. This CDR3 is 14 amino acids long. The DNA of the CDR3 is TGTGCCAGCAGTCTCACACAGGGGAACACTGCAGCTTTCTTT. Translation gives CASSLTQGNTAAFF.

The chain carries TRBV27 and TRBJ1-2, with 10 nucleotides matching TRBD1. CDR1 and CDR2 (germline): MNHEY, SMNVEV (reference sequence). Losses at the gene ends were 2 bases for V and 5 bases for J; bases not matched to a gene: 5. The CDR3 runs 15 residues. The CDR3 DNA reads as TGTGCCAGCAGTTTAGGACAGGGGGTAGAGTATGGCTACACCTTC. It codes for CASSLGQGVEYGYTF.